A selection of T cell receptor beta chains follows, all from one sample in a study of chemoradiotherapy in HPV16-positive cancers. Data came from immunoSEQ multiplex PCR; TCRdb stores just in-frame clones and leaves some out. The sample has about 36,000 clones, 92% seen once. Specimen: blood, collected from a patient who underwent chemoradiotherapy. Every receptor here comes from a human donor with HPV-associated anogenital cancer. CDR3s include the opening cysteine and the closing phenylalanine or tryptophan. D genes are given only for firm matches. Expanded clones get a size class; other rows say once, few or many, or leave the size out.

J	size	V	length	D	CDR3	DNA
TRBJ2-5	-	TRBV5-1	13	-	CASTPFPEETQYF	TGCGCCAGCACTCCCTTCCCAGAAGAGACCCAGTACTTC
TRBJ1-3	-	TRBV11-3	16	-	CASSPRGGDSGNTIYF	TGTGCCAGCAGCCCCCGCGGGGGCGACTCTGGAAACACCATATATTTT
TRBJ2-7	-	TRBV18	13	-	CASSPGPGLEQYF	TGTGCCAGCTCACCAGGGCCAGGGCTCGAGCAGTACTTC
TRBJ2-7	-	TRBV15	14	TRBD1	CATRGPGQGAEQYF	TGTGCCACCAGAGGACCGGGACAGGGGGCCGAGCAGTACTTC
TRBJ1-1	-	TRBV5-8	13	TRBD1	CASSYTGTAEAFF	TGTGCCAGCAGCTATACCGGGACAGCTGAAGCTTTCTTT
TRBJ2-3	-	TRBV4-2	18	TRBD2	CASSQDRASGGARDTQYF	TGTGCCAGCAGCCAAGATAGGGCGAGCGGGGGGGCCCGAGATACGCAGTATTTT
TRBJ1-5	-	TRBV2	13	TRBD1	CASGQGSNQPQHF	TGTGCCAGTGGACAGGGCAGCAATCAGCCCCAGCATTTT
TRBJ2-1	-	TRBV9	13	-	CASSVDWNNEQFF	TGTGCCAGCAGCGTCGACTGGAACAATGAGCAGTTCTTC
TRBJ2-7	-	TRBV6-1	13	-	CASSATQGYEQYF	TGTGCCAGCAGCGCAACTCAGGGGTACGAGCAGTACTTC
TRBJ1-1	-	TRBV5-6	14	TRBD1	CASSLGRGLTEAFF	TGTGCCAGCAGCTTGGGGAGGGGGCTCACTGAAGCTTTCTTT
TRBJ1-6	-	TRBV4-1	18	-	CASSQDLRANSYNSPLHF	TGCGCCAGCAGCCAAGATCTGAGAGCCAACTCCTATAATTCACCCCTCCACTTT
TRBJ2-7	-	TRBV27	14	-	CASSNGRTTYEQYF	TGTGCCAGCAGCAACGGTAGGACAACCTACGAGCAGTACTTC
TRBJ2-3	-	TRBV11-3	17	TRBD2	CASSLGFSGGASDTQYF	TGTGCCAGCAGCTTGGGGTTTAGCGGGGGGGCTTCTGATACGCAGTATTTT
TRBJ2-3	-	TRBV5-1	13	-	CASSTGYTDTQYF	TGCGCCAGCAGCACGGGGTACACAGATACGCAGTATTTT
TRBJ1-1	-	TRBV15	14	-	CATSSWRGNTEAFF	TGTGCCACCAGCAGTTGGAGGGGGAACACTGAAGCTTTCTTT
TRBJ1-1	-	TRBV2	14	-	CASTLQGWATEAFF	TGTGCCAGCACCTTACAGGGTTGGGCCACTGAAGCTTTCTTT
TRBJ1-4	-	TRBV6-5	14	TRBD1	CASRRTGGVEKLFF	TGTGCCAGCAGAAGGACAGGGGGCGTTGAAAAACTGTTTTTT
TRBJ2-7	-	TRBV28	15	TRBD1	CASSLPGQGAREQYF	TGTGCCAGCAGTCTACCGGGACAGGGGGCTCGGGAGCAGTACTTC
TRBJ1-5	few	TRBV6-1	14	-	CASTRQVSNQPQHF	TGTGCCAGCACTAGACAGGTTAGCAATCAGCCCCAGCATTTT
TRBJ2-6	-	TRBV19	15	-	CASSIRGSGANVLTF	TGTGCCAGTAGTATTAGAGGATCTGGGGCCAACGTCCTGACTTTC
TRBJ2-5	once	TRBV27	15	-	CASSLFGGALETQYF	TGTGCCAGCAGTTTATTTGGGGGGGCCTTGGAGACCCAGTACTTC
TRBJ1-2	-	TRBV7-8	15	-	CASSPKGRRANGYTF	TGTGCCAGCAGCCCAAAGGGCAGGCGGGCCAATGGCTACACCTTC
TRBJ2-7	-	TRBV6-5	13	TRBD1	CASSRGQALEQYF	TGTGCCAGCAGTCGGGGACAGGCACTTGAGCAGTACTTC
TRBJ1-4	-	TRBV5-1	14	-	CASSTGTRGEKLFF	TGCGCCAGCAGCACCGGGACGCGGGGTGAAAAACTGTTTTTT
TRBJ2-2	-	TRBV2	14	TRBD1	CATNGGQGSGELFF	TGTGCCACCAACGGTGGACAGGGGTCCGGGGAGCTGTTTTTT
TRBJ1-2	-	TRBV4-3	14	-	CASSQQEDNYGYTF	TGCGCCAGCAGCCAGCAGGAGGACAACTATGGCTACACCTTC
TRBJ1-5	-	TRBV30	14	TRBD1	CAWRRTGSNQPQHF	TGTGCCTGGAGAAGGACAGGGAGCAATCAGCCCCAGCATTTT